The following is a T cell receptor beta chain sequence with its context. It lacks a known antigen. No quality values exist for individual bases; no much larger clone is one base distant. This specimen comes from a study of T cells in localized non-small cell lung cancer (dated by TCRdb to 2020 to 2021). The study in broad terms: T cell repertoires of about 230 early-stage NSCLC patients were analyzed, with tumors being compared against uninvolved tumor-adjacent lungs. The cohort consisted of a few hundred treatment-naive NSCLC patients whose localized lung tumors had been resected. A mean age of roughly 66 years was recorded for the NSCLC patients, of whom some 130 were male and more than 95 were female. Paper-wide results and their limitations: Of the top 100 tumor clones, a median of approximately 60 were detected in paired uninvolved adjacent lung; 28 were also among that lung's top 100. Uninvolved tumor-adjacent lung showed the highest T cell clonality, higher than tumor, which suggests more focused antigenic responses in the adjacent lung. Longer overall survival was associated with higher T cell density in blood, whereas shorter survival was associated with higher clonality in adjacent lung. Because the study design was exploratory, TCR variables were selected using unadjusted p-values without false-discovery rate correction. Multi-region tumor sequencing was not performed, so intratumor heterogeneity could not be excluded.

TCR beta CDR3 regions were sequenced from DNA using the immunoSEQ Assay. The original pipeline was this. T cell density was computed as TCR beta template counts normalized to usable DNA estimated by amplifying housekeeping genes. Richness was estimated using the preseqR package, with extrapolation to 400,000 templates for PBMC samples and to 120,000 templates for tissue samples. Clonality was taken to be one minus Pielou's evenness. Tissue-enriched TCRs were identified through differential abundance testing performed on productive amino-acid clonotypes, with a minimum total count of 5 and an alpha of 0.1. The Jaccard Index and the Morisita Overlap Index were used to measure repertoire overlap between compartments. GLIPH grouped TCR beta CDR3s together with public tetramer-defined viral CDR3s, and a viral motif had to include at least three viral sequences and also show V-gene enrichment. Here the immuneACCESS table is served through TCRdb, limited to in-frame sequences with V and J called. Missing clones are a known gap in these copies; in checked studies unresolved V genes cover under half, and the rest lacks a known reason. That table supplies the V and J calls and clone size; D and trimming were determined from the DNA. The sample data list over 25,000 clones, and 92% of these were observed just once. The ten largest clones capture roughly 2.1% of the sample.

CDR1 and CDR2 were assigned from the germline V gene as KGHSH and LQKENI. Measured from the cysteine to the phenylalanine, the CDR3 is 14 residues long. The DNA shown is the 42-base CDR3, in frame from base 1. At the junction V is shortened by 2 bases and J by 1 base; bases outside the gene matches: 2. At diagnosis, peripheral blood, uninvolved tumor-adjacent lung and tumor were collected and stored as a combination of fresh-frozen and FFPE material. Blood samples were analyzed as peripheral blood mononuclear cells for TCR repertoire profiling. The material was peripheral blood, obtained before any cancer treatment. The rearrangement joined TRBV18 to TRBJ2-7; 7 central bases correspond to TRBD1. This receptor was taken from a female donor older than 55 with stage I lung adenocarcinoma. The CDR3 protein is CASSPGTVSYEQYF. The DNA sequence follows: TGTGCCAGCTCACCAGGGACAGTTTCCTACGAGCAGTACTTC.